These 4 T cell receptor beta chains were sequenced from one sample in a study of cytomegalovirus exposure and HLA in healthy donors. PCR involved 60 Vbeta and 13 Jbeta primers. The table came from immunoSEQ multiplex PCR; TCRdb's copy has only in-frame clones and leaves some out. The table includes around 130,000 clones, about 79% detected once. Sequences were obtained from PBMCs. The receptors stem from a woman aged 18-30 years in good health and CMV-seropositive.

V and J are TRBV20-1 and TRBJ2-7; perhaps TRBD2 as D (5 bases). The germline V and J ends were trimmed by 7 bases and 7 bases, with 14 bases remaining between them. The CDR3 runs to 11 residues. The germline V gene has CDR1 DFQATT and CDR2 SNEGSKA (reference sequence). This chain's CDR3 is CSVAGVAEQYF. The CDR3 nucleotides are TGCAGTGTAGCCGGGGTCGCGGAGCAGTACTTC.

The rearrangement uses TRBV10-3 and TRBJ2-3; 11 bases agree with TRBD2. Trimming took 11 bases from V and 3 from J; bases not matched to a gene: 7. Per the germline V gene, CDR1 is ENHRY and CDR2 is SYGVKD. The CDR3 covers 14 residues. CDR3 residues: CAPIRTSGTDTQYF. In nucleotides, the CDR3 is TGTGCCCCCATCAGGACTAGCGGGACAGATACGCAGTATTTT.

This chain uses TRBV6-6 with TRBJ1-1; TRBD1 agrees at 7 bases. Per the germline V gene, CDR1 is MNHNY and CDR2 is SVGAGI (reference sequence). The CDR3 runs 15 residues. V lost 0 bases and J lost 2; bases outside the gene matches: 3. The CDR3 region is CASSYSGGGNTEAFF. In nucleotides, the CDR3 is TGTGCCAGCAGTTACTCAGGGGGCGGAAACACTGAAGCTTTCTTT.

In its sample, this clone was seen a few times. The chain couples TRBV4-1 to TRBJ1-3; perhaps TRBD1 as D (5 bases). CDR3 length: 16 amino acids. V lost 0 bases and J lost 6, with 15 bases in between. Germline CDR1 reads MGHRA; CDR2 reads YSYEKL. The CDR3 reads CASSQEGEALPNTIYF. The CDR3 DNA reads TGCGCCAGCAGCCAAGAAGGGGAAGCTCTGCCAAACACCATATATTTT.